These 27 T cell receptor delta chains were sequenced from one sample in a study of gamma-delta T cells after stem cell transplantation. TCRdb made new clone calls on the RT-PCR reads using CATT. The data contain approximately 3,000 delta-chain clones, around 5% of them singletons. Material: gamma-delta T cells. These receptors came from a human donor. It is not recorded whose cells these are; they may come from a transplant donor.

This clone is labeled large (0.1 to 1%). Other DNA sequences in this specimen translate into the identical CDR3. The gene calls are TRDV2 and TRDJ1; TRDD3 matches at 8 bases. Germline assignment: CDR1 GEAIGNYY and CDR2 EKD. The ends lost 3 bases at V and 0 bases at J; junction bases unmatched: 32. This CDR3 spans 24 amino acids. In nucleotides, the CDR3 is TGTGCCTGTGACCCCGTTGGCCCTGTCGACCTCCCTCGGGGATTGGGGGATGACACCGATAAACTCATCTTT. Residues: CACDPVGPVDLPRGLGDDTDKLIF.

This clone was detected only a few times. A far larger clone differs by one base, so this is likely a read error. The rearrangement uses TRDV2 and TRDJ1; 11 bases line up with TRDD3. Trimming took 0 bases from V and 3 from J; bases not matched to a gene: 5. CDR3 length: 16 residues. Germline CDR1 GEAIGNYY, CDR2 EKD. The CDR3: CACDTDGGYASDKLIF. DNA for the CDR3: TGTGCCTGTGACACCGATGGGGGATACGCTTCCGATAAACTCATCTTT.

Within the sample, this clone is large (0.1 to 1%). The chain couples TRDV2 to TRDJ3; 13 positions agree with TRDD3. The CDR3 is 21 amino acids. The germline CDR1 and CDR2 sequences are GEAIGNYY and EKD. Trimming at V came to 3 bases and at J to 0 bases, leaving 10 bases not matched to a gene. The CDR3 here is CACDPILGDTPSSWDTRQMFF. The CDR3 DNA reads TGTGCCTGTGACCCTATACTGGGGGATACGCCTAGCTCCTGGGACACCCGACAGATGTTTTTC.

This clone was counted between two and nine times. One base separates it from a far larger clone, so it is likely a read error. The CDR3 loop reads CACDTMGAGGSDKLIF. The CDR3 DNA sequence: TGTGCCTGTGACACCATGGGCGCTGGGGGATCCGATAAACTCATCTTT. The chain joins TRDV2 to TRDJ1, with TRDD3 matching over 9 bases. The CDR3 is 16 residues long. J lost 3 bases, V lost 0 bases, and 7 bases had no gene match. CDR1 and CDR2 (germline): GEAIGNYY, EKD.

This clone has a handful of counts. Since a far larger clone is one base different, this is likely a read error. This chain links TRDV2 with TRDJ2; 8 nucleotides match TRDD3. The CDR3 is 17 residues long. CDR1 GEAIGNYY and CDR2 EKD come from the germline V gene. The V segment lost 5 bases and the J segment 0 bases; nucleotides outside the gene matches: 10. The CDR3, as DNA: TGTGCCTGTGGCCCGATTTGGGGGGATACTTTGACAGCACAACTCTTCTTT. Translated, it gives CACGPIWGDTLTAQLFF.

This clone was detected only a few times. The protein in TCRdb stems from a much larger clone and differs at residue 10 from this DNA's translation, likely a read error; here the protein is translated from the DNA. The chain carries TRDV2 and TRDJ1, with 7 bases that match TRDD2. Trimming took 3 bases from V and 0 from J; bases not matched to a gene: 18. Germline V lookup: CDR1 GEAIGNYY, CDR2 EKD. The CDR3 is 19 residues long. The CDR3 protein is CACDRIPTTVDPYTDKLIF. CDR3 nucleotide sequence: TGTGCCTGTGACCGGATTCCTACGACTGTGGATCCGTACACCGATAAACTCATCTTT.

In this sample, this clone is large (0.1 to 1%). Distinct nucleotide sequences in the sample also encode this CDR3. The chain is built from TRDV2 and TRDJ3, with D uncertain. Trimming cost V 0 bases and J 0 bases, with 11 bases left between them. The CDR3 sequence is 18 residues long. Germline V CDR1 and CDR2: GEAIGNYY, EKD. CDR3 sequence: CACDTAGASSWDTRQMFF. The CDR3 region has the DNA TGTGCCTGTGACACCGCAGGGGCTAGCTCCTGGGACACCCGACAGATGTTTTTC.

Relative to its sample, this clone is large. The sample contains more than one DNA sequence encoding this CDR3. The gene calls are TRDV2 and TRDJ1, with TRDD3 identical over 13 bases. With V trimmed by 0 bases and J by 3 bases, 18 bases remained unmatched. The V gene's germline CDR1 is GEAIGNYY and CDR2 EKD. This CDR3 region has 21 residues. CDR3 amino acids: CACDTGGLLGDTRGPPDKLIF. The CDR3 DNA is TGTGCCTGTGACACCGGAGGGTTACTGGGGGATACGCGTGGGCCTCCCGATAAACTCATCTTT.

This clone was seen more than once but under ten times. Since a much larger clone is just one base distant, this may be a read error. The chain carries TRDV2 and TRDJ1; 10 positions agree with TRDD3. Losses at the gene ends were 3 bases for V and 1 base for J; bases not matched to a gene: 16. This CDR3 spans 19 amino acids. Per the germline V gene, CDR1 is GEAIGNYY and CDR2 is EKD. This CDR3 reads CACDSVKGDTPISTDKLIF. As DNA, the CDR3 is TGTGCCTGTGACTCCGTTAAGGGGGATACGCCTATTAGCACCGATAAACTCATCTTT.

This clone was detected only a few times. A far larger clone differs by one base, so this is likely a read error. The chain uses TRDV2 and TRDJ1, with 13 bases matching TRDD3. Germline trimming cut 0 bases from V and 7 bases from J; bases unmatched to any gene: 13. This CDR3 spans 18 amino acids. Per the germline V gene, CDR1 is GEAIGNYY and CDR2 is EKD. CDR3 protein: CACDTVATGGYASGKLIF. The CDR3 region has the DNA TGTGCCTGTGACACCGTCGCTACTGGGGGATACGCCTCCGGTAAACTCATCTTT.

As for this clone: A read error is likely here: a far larger clone is one base away. This sample also contains other DNA sequences that code for the same CDR3. V usage is TRDV2 and J usage is TRDJ1, with a possible D match to TRDD2 (6 bases). Germline loops: CDR1 GEAIGNYY, CDR2 EKD. This CDR3 has 16 amino acids. CDR3: CACDPNFLPFDDKLIF. CDR3 coding DNA: TGTGCCTGTGACCCGAACTTCCTCCCCTTTGACGATAAACTTATCTTT.

About this clone itself: This likely reflects a read error, since a far larger clone is one base away. The CDR3 DNA is TGTGCCTGTGACAACCTACTGGGGGATACTCGGGTGATAGCACAACTCTTCTTT. Translated, it gives CACDNLLGDTRVIAQLFF. The gene calls are TRDV2 and TRDJ2; TRDD3 aligns across 12 bases. Trimming cost V 2 bases and J 7 bases; bases outside gene matches: 13. Germline V CDR1 and CDR2: GEAIGNYY, EKD. The CDR3 is 18 residues long.

This clone appeared a few times. A far larger clone differs by one base, so this is likely a read error. Other DNA sequences in the sample encode the same CDR3. The V call is TRDV2, the J call TRDJ1, with 8 bases that match TRDD3. Germline CDR1 GEAIGNYY, CDR2 EKD. The CDR3 spans 18 residues. CDR3 in amino acids: CACDTLGILDGVTDKLIF. The DNA for the CDR3 is TGTGCCTGTGACACTCTGGGGATACTTGATGGGGTCACCGATAAGCTCATCTTT.

In its sample, this clone ranks as large. This chain's CDR3 is CACDNLRGSLTDKLIF. DNA of the CDR3: TGTGCCTGTGACAATCTCCGGGGATCCCTCACCGATAAACTCATCTTT. The genes are TRDV2 and TRDJ1; D perhaps matches TRDD3 (6 bases). The CDR3 spans 16 residues. V lost 2 bases, J lost 1 base, and 16 bases lay in between. CDR1 and CDR2 from the germline V gene are GEAIGNYY and EKD.

This clone was counted only a few times. The TCRdb record carries a much larger clone's protein, which differs from this DNA's translation at residue 4; a read error is the likely cause, and the protein listed here is the DNA translation. CDR3 nucleotide sequence: TGTGCCTGTGGCACCGCGGCTGGGGGTACTTCCTGGGACACCCGACAGATGTTTTTC. Translation: CACGTAAGGTSWDTRQMFF. V usage is TRDV2 and J usage is TRDJ3; 7 bases are shared with TRDD3. CDR3 length: 19 amino acids. Germline loops: CDR1 GEAIGNYY, CDR2 EKD.

This clone was seen a handful of times. It is likely a read error: a sequence one base away is far more abundant. The chain links TRDV2 to TRDJ1; no clear D. CDR1 and CDR2 (germline): GEAIGNYY, EKD. This CDR3 has 15 residues. The DNA of the CDR3 is TGTGCCCGTGACCCGGCAGAAGTGTACACCGATAAACTCATCTTT. Translated: CARDPAEVYTDKLIF.

This clone was counted a few times. The protein in TCRdb stems from a much larger clone and differs at residue 5 from this DNA's translation, likely a read error; here the protein is translated from the DNA. V gene TRDV2 combines with J gene TRDJ1, with 10 bases aligning to TRDD3. There are 19 residues in the CDR3. V was pared by 3 bases and J by 3 bases, with 18 bases of the junction left unmatched. The germline V gene encodes CDR1 GEAIGNYY and CDR2 EKD. The CDR3: CACDCLPSRKGDTADKLIF. CDR3 DNA: TGTGCCTGTGACTGCCTTCCCTCCCGTAAGGGGGATACGGCCGATAAACTCATCTTT.

The rearrangement links TRDV1 to TRDJ1; the match to TRDD3 covers 12 bases. Trimming took 5 bases from V and 2 from J; bases not matched to a gene: 21. CDR1 TSWWSYY and CDR2 QGS come from the germline V gene. The CDR3 contains 21 residues. CDR3 sequence (DNA): TGTGCTCTTGGGAGGGCCTTCCTCACTGGGGGATACCCAGCTCCTACCGATAAACTCATCTTT. Translating gives CALGRAFLTGGYPAPTDKLIF.

Sample share makes this clone medium-sized (0.01 to 0.1%). The chain is built from TRDV2 and TRDJ1; TRDD2 aligns across 8 bases. V lost 2 bases to trimming and J lost 0 bases; unmatched junction nucleotides: 16. Per germline, CDR1 GEAIGNYY and CDR2 EKD. This CDR3 has 19 residues. Here the CDR3 DNA reads TGTGCCTGTGACAATCTTCCTACGCTGGGGACCTCGTACACCGATAAACTCATCTTT. Protein product: CACDNLPTLGTSYTDKLIF.

This clone came up a few times. A read error may account for a junction end that differs from germline. The sample contains more than one DNA sequence encoding this CDR3. The chain couples TRDV1 to TRDJ1, with 12 bases aligning to TRDD3. There are 20 residues in the CDR3. Germline V gene sequence: CDR1 TSWWSYY, CDR2 QGS. CDR3 DNA sequence: TGTGCTCTTGGGGAACTACCTAGGACTGGGGGATACTTTTACGTCGATAAGCTCATCTTT. Protein: CALGELPRTGGYFYVDKLIF.

This clone was seen more than once but under ten times. A far larger clone differs by one base, so this is likely a read error. Other DNA sequences in the same sample also yield this CDR3. The chain is built from TRDV2 and TRDJ3; 8 positions match TRDD3. Germline V CDR1 and CDR2: GEAIGNYY, EKD. This CDR3 spans 18 amino acids. DNA of the CDR3: TGCGCCTGTGACAGCTGGGGGAACGACCCCTGGGACACCCGACAGATGTTTTTC. It yields the protein CACDSWGNDPWDTRQMFF.

This clone came up a few times. A far larger clone is a single base away, which makes a read error likely. This sample also contains other DNA sequences that code for the same CDR3. The chain combines TRDV2 with TRDJ1, with TRDD3 matching over 9 bases. This CDR3 has 17 residues. Germline CDR1 GEAIGNYY, CDR2 EKD. V gave up 0 bases and J gave up 1 base; unmatched junction bases: 8. CDR3 coding DNA: TGTGCCTGTGACACCTTACTGGGGGACACCACCACCGATAAACTCATCTTT. As protein: CACDTLLGDTTTDKLIF.

This clone was picked up a small number of times. A far larger clone lies a single base away; this is likely a read error. Other DNA sequences in this sample translate to the same CDR3. The chain couples TRDV2 to TRDJ2; TRDD3 is a possible D gene (6 bases). With 3 bases removed from V and 0 bases from J, the gap between germline ends came to 16 bases. There are 17 residues in the CDR3. In germline, CDR1 is GEAIGNYY, CDR2 EKD. CDR3 protein: CACDPIWGDTLTAQLFF. CDR3 coding DNA: TGTGCCTGTGACCCGATTTGGGGGGACACTTTGACAGCACAACTCTTCTTT.

Relative to its sample, this clone is medium-sized. Other DNA variants within this sample encode the same CDR3. The CDR3 sequence: CACDRLPSRKGDTADKLIF. The CDR3 region has the DNA TGTGCCTGTGACCGCCTTCCCTCCCGTAAGGGGGATACGGCCGATAAACTCATCTTT. The chain links TRDV2 to TRDJ1, with 10 bases matching TRDD3. The CDR3 extends over 19 amino acids. Germline V CDR1 and CDR2: GEAIGNYY, EKD. Trimming cost V 3 bases and J 3 bases; bases outside gene matches: 18.

For this clone: Given a much more abundant clone one base away, this may be a read error. Other nucleotide sequences from this sample produce the same CDR3. V is TRDV2 and J is TRDJ3; the D gene is possibly TRDD3 (6 bases). The CDR3 extends over 18 amino acids. Trimming pared 1 base from V and 0 bases from J, leaving 12 bases between. CDR1 and CDR2 (germline): GEAIGNYY, EKD. The CDR3 here is CACDTAGASSWDTRQMFF. DNA for the CDR3: TGTGCCTGTGACACTGCTGGGGCGAGCTCCTGGGACACCCGACAGATGTTTTTC.

The chain links TRDV1 to TRDJ1, with TRDD3 matching over 9 bases. The length of the CDR3 is 18 residues. V trimming: 4 bases; J trimming: 7 bases; junction bases outside the gene matches: 19. Per the germline V gene, CDR1 is TSWWSYY and CDR2 is QGS. In nucleotides, the CDR3 is TGTGCTCTTGGGGGTCCGCTTGGCTTACTGGGGGACCCGACTAAACTCATCTTT. It yields the protein CALGGPLGLLGDPTKLIF.

Points on this clone: This DNA's translation differs at residue 5 from TCRdb's protein, which comes from a much larger clone; a read error is likely, and the protein shown is translated from the DNA. The chain couples TRDV2 to TRDJ1; 9 bases are a match to TRDD3. V dropped 0 bases and J dropped 0; count of bases not matched to a gene: 13. The CDR3 covers 19 residues. Germline V gene data show CDR1 as GEAIGNYY and CDR2 as EKD. CDR3 loop: CACDTLTGGPLNYTDKLIF. The DNA of the CDR3 is TGTGCCTGTGACACCCTCACTGGGGGACCCCTAAACTACACCGATAAACTCATCTTT.